Listed below are T cell receptor beta chains from one sample, sequenced in a study of identical twins. In TCRdb, the 5' RACE reads were re-called with MiXCR into one record per CDR3 protein. The repertoire holds about 330,000 distinct CDR3 sequences, with roughly an eighth as singletons. The sample was also reused in another study, on yellow fever vaccine responses in identical twins.

Sequences were obtained from CD8+ T cells sorted from blood. All receptors derive from a woman aged 18-29 years in good health. Both conserved end residues are part of each CDR3. A D gene is named only where the DNA matches it firmly. Expanded clones are given a class, and other clones once, few, many or no size at all.

j_gene | v_gene | abundance | d_gene | CDR3aa | CDR3nt
TRBJ2-3 | TRBV2 | - | - | CASRTRREGTDTQYF | TGTGCCAGCAGGACACGGAGAGAGGGCACAGATACGCAGTATTTT
TRBJ2-7 | TRBV19 | - | - | CASSIGPSYEQYF | TGTGCCAGTAGTATAGGGCCGTCCTACGAGCAGTACTTC
TRBJ2-5 | TRBV12-5 | many | - | CASGFERSKETQYF | TGTGCTAGTGGTTTTGAGCGGAGCAAAGAGACCCAGTACTTC
TRBJ2-3 | TRBV4-2 | few | TRBD2 | CASSQEALADRTDTQYF | TGTGCCAGCAGCCAAGAAGCACTAGCGGACCGCACAGATACGCAGTATTTT
TRBJ1-1 | TRBV4-1 | - | TRBD1 | CASSQDRQGGTKAFF | TGCGCCAGCAGCCAAGACCGTCAGGGGGGAACGAAAGCTTTCTTT
TRBJ2-2 | TRBV7-9 | few | - | CASSFPFTGELFF | TGTGCCAGCAGCTTCCCTTTTACCGGGGAGCTGTTTTTT
TRBJ2-3 | TRBV12-3/TRBV12-4 | few | - | CATSVLPQYF | TGTGCCACCTCCGTCCTTCCGCAGTATTTT
TRBJ1-1 | TRBV6-1 | few | - | CASGRDGKNTEAFF | TGTGCCAGCGGCCGGGACGGTAAGAACACTGAAGCTTTCTTT
TRBJ1-2 | TRBV20-1 | - | - | CSAVGNSGGYTF | TGCAGTGCGGTCGGGAACTCGGGGGGCTACACCTTC
TRBJ2-1 | TRBV7-6 | few | - | CASSLVVGGANEQFF | TGTGCCAGCAGCTTAGTAGTCGGAGGGGCCAATGAGCAGTTCTTC
TRBJ2-1 | TRBV6-1 | many | TRBD1 | CASSMTGAGYNEQFF | TGTGCCAGCAGTATGACAGGGGCGGGGTACAATGAGCAGTTCTTC
TRBJ2-1 | TRBV6-4 | few | TRBD2 | CASSGGTSGYNEQFF | TGTGCCAGCAGTGGCGGGACTAGCGGTTACAATGAGCAGTTCTTC
TRBJ1-2 | TRBV7-9 | once | - | CASSLLSGNGYTF | TGTGCCAGCAGCTTATTGTCGGGGAATGGCTACACCTTC
TRBJ1-1 | TRBV4-1 | many | TRBD1 | CASSNPGGMNTEAFF | TGCGCCAGCAGCAACCCAGGGGGCATGAACACTGAAGCTTTCTTT
TRBJ2-3 | TRBV3-1 | few | TRBD2 | CASRGLAGGQDTDTQYF | TGTGCCAGCAGGGGACTAGCGGGGGGGCAGGACACAGATACGCAGTATTTT
TRBJ2-7 | TRBV12-3/TRBV12-4 | - | - | CASSNNRYEQYF | TGTGCCAGCAGTAATAACCGCTACGAGCAGTACTTC
TRBJ1-2 | TRBV25-1 | few | - | CATIPKSYSLLNHYGYTF | TGTGCCACCATTCCCAAAAGTTATTCCCTCCTCAACCACTATGGCTACACCTTC